The next 31 T cell receptor beta chains were all read from a single sample in a study of CD8+ T cells in alopecia areata. Extraction and reverse transcription of RNA yielded cDNA as the sequencing template. Data came from immunoSEQ multiplex PCR; TCRdb stores just in-frame clones and leaves some out. The sample has about 140,000 clones; approximately 50% are singletons. The specimen was CD4+ T cells sorted from blood, collected at week 0. The receptor set was obtained from a human donor with alopecia areata.

There are a few counts of this clone. The V gene is TRBV7-2, the J gene TRBJ1-5; 10 bases agree with TRBD1. The CDR3 is made up of 15 amino acids. With V trimmed by 5 bases and J by 2 bases, 3 bases remained unmatched. Germline V lookup: CDR1 SGHTA, CDR2 FQGNSA. The CDR3: CASSLGTGGNQPQHF. For the CDR3, the DNA is TGTGCCAGCAGCCTGGGGACAGGGGGCAATCAGCCCCAGCATTTT.

The chain employs TRBV7-9 and TRBJ2-1; D remains ambiguous. The CDR3 sequence is 12 residues long. Germline loops: CDR1 SEHNR, CDR2 FQNEAQ (reference sequence). V was pared by 3 bases and J by 10 bases, with 10 bases between. CDR3 DNA sequence: TGTGCCAGCAGCTTTAGGAGCTGGGAGCAGTTCTTC. It is translated as CASSFRSWEQFF.

J is TRBJ2-1 and V is TRBV11-2, with no clear D. Trimming shortened V by 1 base and J by 12 bases, and 10 bases separated the two germline ends. The length of the CDR3 is 12 residues. Germline CDR1 is SGHAT and CDR2 is FQNNGV. CDR3 amino acids: CASSLAARVQFF. CDR3 bases: TGTGCCAGCAGCTTAGCGGCCCGCGTGCAGTTCTTC.

This clone was counted only a few times. The DNA for the CDR3 is TGTGCCAGCAGTTCCATACACTCAGGGGAGAAAGCTTTCTTT. It specifies CASSSIHSGEKAFF. The rearrangement uses TRBV27 and TRBJ1-1, with a tentative D call TRBD1 (6 bases). V was pared by 4 bases and J by 9 bases, with 18 bases between. Germline CDR1 reads MNHEY; CDR2 reads SMNVEV (reference sequence). There are 14 residues in the CDR3.

The gene calls are TRBV29-1 and TRBJ2-1; D call uncertain. Germline V gives CDR1 SQVTM, CDR2 ANQGSEA. The CDR3 spans 13 residues. Trimming pared 5 bases from V and 2 bases from J, leaving 10 bases between. The CDR3: CSVNPGAYNEQFF. The DNA for the CDR3 is TGCAGCGTTAATCCGGGCGCCTACAATGAGCAGTTCTTC.

This clone was seen a handful of times. The chain has TRBV2 and TRBJ1-2; 8 nucleotides align to TRBD1. V lost 6 bases to trimming and J lost 8 bases; unmatched junction nucleotides: 11. Looked up from germline, CDR1 is SNHLY and CDR2 is FYNNEI. CDR3 length: 14 amino acids. The CDR3 nucleotides are TGTGCCAGCAGCATAGGACAGGGAAATCGCGGCTACACCTTC. Its protein is CASSIGQGNRGYTF.

This chain joins TRBV30 and TRBJ1-2; D is undetermined. Germline V gene lookup returns CDR1 GTSNPN and CDR2 SVGIG (reference sequence). V was pared by 3 bases and J by 4 bases, with 12 bases between. The length of the CDR3 is 13 residues. CDR3 DNA: TGTGCCTGGAGAGTGGCCACATTCTATGGCTACACCTTC. Translation: CAWRVATFYGYTF.

The chain combines TRBV29-1 with TRBJ1-1, with D possibly matching TRBD1 (6 bases). Trimming left V 3 bases short and J 7 bases short, with 9 bases between. This CDR3 is built from 11 residues. CDR1 SQVTM and CDR2 ANQGSEA come from the germline V gene. Here the CDR3 DNA reads TGCAGCGTTGAGGACAGATATGAAGCTTTCTTT. Translation gives CSVEDRYEAFF.

Concerning this clone: This specimen includes other DNA sequences encoding the same CDR3. The chain uses TRBV7-2 and TRBJ1-5; 9 bases match TRBD1. Per the germline V gene, CDR1 is SGHTA and CDR2 is FQGNSA. V shed 3 bases and J 4 bases; nucleotides not matched to a gene: 1. The CDR3 has 14 amino acids. The CDR3 coding sequence is TGTGCCAGCAGCTTCGGACAGGGGAATCAGCCCCAGCATTTT. Protein product: CASSFGQGNQPQHF.

The chain joins TRBV29-1 to TRBJ2-1; D unresolved. Germline loops: CDR1 SQVTM, CDR2 ANQGSEA. The CDR3 is made up of 13 amino acids. V was trimmed by 2 bases and J by 3 bases, leaving 8 bases between them. CDR3: CSVERGNYNEQFF. DNA for the CDR3: TGCAGCGTTGAACGCGGAAACTACAATGAGCAGTTCTTC.

This chain uses TRBV9 with TRBJ1-1; D not certain. Looked up from germline, CDR1 is SGDLS and CDR2 is YYNGEE. CDR3 size: 14 residues. Trimming shortened V by 3 bases and J by 3 bases, and 12 bases separated the two germline ends. CDR3 sequence (DNA): TGTGCCAGCAGCGGGGCCCCGAGGGACACTGAAGCTTTCTTT. Translating gives CASSGAPRDTEAFF. The full variable domain, in which reference TRBV9 and TRBJ1-1 provide the parts outside the CDR3, is DSGVTQTPKHLITATGQRVTLRCSPRSGDLSVYWYQQSLDQGLQFLIQYYNGEERAKGNILERFSAQQFPDLHSELNLSSLELGDSALYFCASSGAPRDTEAFFGQGTRLTVV.

The genes are TRBV30 and TRBJ1-4, with D perhaps TRBD1 (6 bases). The CDR3 sequence is 13 residues long. Between the trimmed V and J ends, which lost 2 bases and 7 bases, there was a span of 11 bases. Germline V gene data show CDR1 as GTSNPN and CDR2 as SVGIG (reference sequence). In DNA form, the CDR3 reads TGTGCCTGGAGTAGGGGGAAAAGTGAAAAACTGTTTTTT. Amino acids: CAWSRGKSEKLFF.

The rearrangement joins TRBV30 to TRBJ2-1; a possible D gene is TRBD2 (5 bases). This CDR3 has 13 residues. The germline V gene encodes CDR1 GTSNPN and CDR2 SVGIG (reference sequence). Trimming took off 4 bases at V and 3 bases at J, with 10 bases between the two ends. Here the CDR3 reads CAWTPSNYNEQFF. CDR3 nucleotide sequence: TGTGCCTGGACTCCTAGCAACTACAATGAGCAGTTCTTC.

This chain connects TRBV7-2 to TRBJ2-5, with TRBD2 identical over 13 bases. Germline CDR1 SGHTA, CDR2 FQGNSA. The V segment lost 5 bases and the J segment 4 bases; nucleotides outside the gene matches: 4. The CDR3 has 15 residues. The CDR3 protein is CASSLGLAGAETQYF. CDR3 DNA: TGTGCCAGCAGCCTCGGACTAGCGGGAGCAGAGACCCAGTACTTC.

The rearrangement uses TRBV7-8 and TRBJ2-4; D might be TRBD1 (6 bases). Trimming removed 4 bases at V and 5 bases at J, with 21 bases between. The CDR3 has 17 amino acids. CDR1 and CDR2 from the germline V gene are SGHVS and FQNEAQ. The chain's CDR3 is CASSSGRQQGYENIQYF. DNA of the CDR3: TGTGCCAGCAGCTCGGGAAGACAGCAGGGGTATGAAAACATTCAGTACTTC.

This chain connects TRBV6-5 to TRBJ2-5, with TRBD1 as a possible D gene (6 bases). There are 13 residues in the CDR3. Germline V lookup: CDR1 MNHEY, CDR2 SVGAGI. V lost 6 bases to trimming and J lost 5 bases, with 13 bases between them. The CDR3 protein is CASRTNRAETQYF. As DNA, the CDR3 is TGTGCCAGCAGGACCAACAGGGCGGAGACCCAGTACTTC.

V usage is TRBV5-1 and J usage is TRBJ2-7, with 10 bases matching TRBD2. In germline, CDR1 is SGHRS, CDR2 YFSETQ. With V trimmed by 6 bases and J by 0 bases, 9 bases remained unmatched. The CDR3 sequence is 16 residues long. CDR3 in amino acids: CASTQTSGLSSYEQYF. DNA of the CDR3: TGCGCCAGCACTCAGACTAGCGGGCTAAGCTCCTACGAGCAGTACTTC.

The chain recombines TRBV27 with TRBJ2-5; 8 bases align to TRBD2. J lost 5 bases, V lost 5 bases, and 4 bases had no gene match. CDR3 length equals 13 residues. From germline, CDR1 is MNHEY and CDR2 SMNVEV (reference sequence). The CDR3 DNA sequence: TGTGCCAGCAGTAGCGGGAGTCGGGAGACCCAGTACTTC. It yields the protein CASSSGSRETQYF.

This clone turned up a few times. The chain uses TRBV30 and TRBJ1-2, with a possible D match to TRBD1 (6 bases). V gave up 1 base and J gave up 8 bases, with 23 bases separating them. The CDR3 sequence is 16 residues long. CDR1 GTSNPN and CDR2 SVGIG come from the germline V gene (reference sequence). In nucleotides, the CDR3 is TGTGCCTGGAGTGAGGAACCGGGACAAGGGCGCGGAGGCTACACCTTC. This translates into CAWSEEPGQGRGGYTF.

The chain recombines TRBV7-8 with TRBJ1-2, with D possibly matching TRBD1 (5 bases). CDR1 is SGHVS, CDR2 FQNEAQ, per germline. The CDR3 is 14 residues long. V gave up 1 base and J gave up 1 base, with 7 bases separating them. The CDR3 DNA is TGTGCCAGCAGCTTAGGACAGCTTAACTATGGCTACACCTTC. It is translated as CASSLGQLNYGYTF.

The V call is TRBV19, the J call TRBJ2-1; TRBD1 matches 7 bases. The CDR3 spans 12 residues. Germline V gene sequence: CDR1 LNHDA, CDR2 SQIVND (reference sequence). The ends lost 9 bases at V and 7 bases at J; junction bases unmatched: 6. The CDR3 spells CASNDRENEQFF. DNA of the CDR3: TGTGCCAGCAATGACAGGGAAAATGAGCAGTTCTTC.

This clone was found a few times. The rearrangement links TRBV6-6 to TRBJ2-1; 7 bases align to TRBD2. This CDR3 has 14 amino acids. V lost 2 bases, J lost 10 bases, and 8 bases stayed unmatched. Per the germline V gene, CDR1 is MNHNY and CDR2 is SVGAGI (reference sequence). CDR3 sequence reads: CASSYLADTAEQFF. In DNA form, the CDR3 reads TGTGCCAGCAGTTACCTAGCGGACACAGCGGAGCAGTTCTTC.

This clone was counted a few times. This sequence joins TRBV5-1 and TRBJ1-1, with D possibly being TRBD1 (5 bases). CDR1 is SGHRS and CDR2 is YFSETQ in the germline V gene. The CDR3 length is 14 residues. Trimming took 4 bases from V and 0 from J, leaving 10 bases between them. DNA for the CDR3: TGCGCCAGCAGCGGATCGACAGTGAACACTGAAGCTTTCTTT. Residues: CASSGSTVNTEAFF.

In DNA, the CDR3 is TGTGCCAGCAGTGAAGCCAGGGCGGTCACCGGGGAGCTGTTTTTT. Translating it yields CASSEARAVTGELFF. The rearrangement uses TRBV2 and TRBJ2-2; maybe TRBD1 (5 bases). V was pared by 0 bases and J by 4 bases, with 9 bases between. Germline values: CDR1 SNHLY, CDR2 FYNNEI. The CDR3 is 15 residues long.

This clone occurred a few times. The V gene is TRBV30, the J gene TRBJ1-1; tentatively, D is TRBD1 (5 bases). Germline CDR1 and CDR2: GTSNPN and SVGIG (reference sequence). The germline V and J ends were trimmed by 2 bases and 5 bases, with 12 bases remaining between them. The CDR3 covers 13 residues. The CDR3 loop reads CAWSPGTLTEAFF. Written as DNA, the CDR3 is TGTGCCTGGAGTCCCGGGACTCTTACTGAAGCTTTCTTT.

This clone has only a few counts. This chain's CDR3 is CASSPGKRSTGELFF. The CDR3 DNA is TGTGCCAGCTCACCCGGGAAGCGATCCACCGGGGAGCTGTTTTTT. The V gene is TRBV18, the J gene TRBJ2-2; a weak D match, TRBD2 (5 bases). Per germline, CDR1 KGHSH and CDR2 LQKENI. V was cut by 3 bases and J by 4 bases, with 12 bases left in between. There are 15 residues in the CDR3.

This chain uses TRBV29-1 with TRBJ2-7; D is unresolved. Trimming stripped 0 bases from V and 6 bases from J, with 9 bases between. Germline CDR1 is SQVTM and CDR2 is ANQGSEA. The CDR3 sequence is 12 residues long. The DNA of the CDR3 is TGCAGCGTTGAAGATAGGTTTTTCGAGCAGTACTTC. Translated, it gives CSVEDRFFEQYF.

This clone was observed a handful of times. The chain uses TRBV27 and TRBJ2-7, with 8 bases identical to TRBD1. The CDR3 sequence is 15 residues long. CDR1 and CDR2 (germline): MNHEY, SMNVEV (reference sequence). The ends lost 3 bases at V and 8 bases at J; junction bases unmatched: 12. For the CDR3, the DNA is TGTGCCAGCAGTTTGACGGGGACAGGTGGTCGAAAGCAGTACTTC. Protein product: CASSLTGTGGRKQYF.

This clone occurred a few times. J is TRBJ2-7 and V is TRBV6-5, with TRBD2 identical over 8 bases. Trimming removed 2 bases from V and 10 bases from J; junction bases left unmatched: 16. Germline V gene lookup returns CDR1 MNHEY and CDR2 SVGAGI. The CDR3 consists of 16 residues. CDR3 coding DNA: TGTGCCAGCAGTTACGAGGGCGGGAGGATTACAATAGTCCAGTACTTC. Translating it yields CASSYEGGRITIVQYF.

This clone came up once. V is TRBV9 and J is TRBJ2-5; D may correspond to TRBD1 or TRBD2 (5 bases each). The CDR3 is 15 amino acids. Between the trimmed V and J ends, which lost 2 bases and 3 bases, there was a span of 14 bases. Germline-derived CDR1 and CDR2 are SGDLS and YYNGEE. CDR3 nucleotides: TGTGCCAGCAGCGTCCGGGACGGAGACGAAGAGACCCAGTACTTC. This encodes CASSVRDGDEETQYF.

The chain links TRBV25-1 to TRBJ2-3; D remains ambiguous. V was shortened by 4 bases and J by 6 bases, with 5 bases between the two germline ends. Germline V gene data show CDR1 as MGHDK and CDR2 as SYGVNS. This CDR3 is 11 amino acids long. The CDR3 loop is CASSVGDTQYF. Here the CDR3 DNA reads TGTGCCAGCAGTGTTGGGGATACGCAGTATTTT.